The 10 T cell receptor beta chains below come from one sample, sequenced in a study of blood T cells in healthy people across ages. The second PCR ran roughly 6 to 11 cycles with a sample-barcoded 5' primer and J-beta primers. One entry per CDR3 protein results from TCRdb running MiXCR on the 5' RACE reads. Of roughly 1,700,000 distinct CDR3 sequences listed, over 25% are singletons. Sequencing was done on a sample of blood. These receptor sequences come from a woman aged 25 to 39 in good health.

The chain has TRBV6-1 and TRBJ2-6; D might be TRBD1 (7 bases). V was pared by 8 bases and J by 3 bases, with 23 bases between. CDR3 size: 18 residues. Germline V gene data show CDR1 as MNHNS and CDR2 as SASEGT. The CDR3 loop reads CASSEGARAVVGANVLTF. Written as DNA, the CDR3 is TGTGCCAGCTCGGAGGGGGCGCGGGCGGTCGTTGGGGCCAACGTCCTGACTTTC.

The chain employs TRBV20-1 and TRBJ2-1; TRBD2 matches at 10 bases. J gave up 6 bases and V 6 bases, and 5 bases lay outside the gene matches. This CDR3 spans 13 amino acids. Germline assignment: CDR1 DFQATT and CDR2 SNEGSKA (reference sequence). The CDR3 protein is CSASGLATNEQFF. DNA for the CDR3: TGCAGTGCCTCGGGACTAGCGACCAATGAGCAGTTCTTC.

A word on this clonotype: An end of the junction differs from the germline gene, which may be a read error. V usage is TRBV6-1 and J usage is TRBJ2-1; tentatively, D is TRBD1 or TRBD2 (5 bases each). Germline V gene lookup returns CDR1 MNHNS and CDR2 SASEGT. The CDR3 contains 15 residues. The CDR3 DNA follows: TGTGCCAGCAGGGAAGCCGGGGCCCAGGGCGATGAGCAGTTCTTC. Protein sequence: CASREAGAQGDEQFF.

The chain joins TRBV29-1 to TRBJ2-4; D is perhaps TRBD1 (6 bases). The last part of the DNA fits TRBJ2-7 better; the J call may be wrong. The CDR3 consists of 12 residues. Germline CDR1 SQVTM, CDR2 ANQGSEA. CDR3 sequence (DNA): TGCAGCGCTTACAGGGTCCCCTACGAGCAGTACTTC. Translated: CSAYRVPYEQYF.

The chain employs TRBV27 and TRBJ1-1; 9 bases match TRBD1. The ends lost 5 bases at V and 4 bases at J; junction bases unmatched: 11. The CDR3 sequence is 16 residues long. Germline V lookup: CDR1 MNHEY, CDR2 SMNVEV (reference sequence). The CDR3 here is CASSPSWGQGGTEAFF. In nucleotides, the CDR3 is TGTGCCAGCAGTCCCTCGTGGGGACAGGGAGGCACTGAAGCTTTCTTT.

This clonotype was seen many times. The chain carries TRBV2 and TRBJ1-4; the match to TRBD1 covers 7 bases. In germline, CDR1 is SNHLY, CDR2 FYNNEI. There are 17 residues in the CDR3. The V segment lost 3 bases and the J segment 3 bases; nucleotides outside the gene matches: 10. The CDR3 is CASSDSHPGQPNEKLFF. The CDR3 DNA is TGTGCCAGCAGTGATTCACATCCGGGACAGCCTAATGAAAAACTGTTTTTT.

This clonotype has ten or more counts. The chain uses TRBV25-1 and TRBJ2-7, with 9 bases aligning to TRBD2. V gave up 7 bases and J gave up 3 bases; unmatched junction bases: 7. The CDR3 is made up of 14 amino acids. CDR1 is MGHDK and CDR2 is SYGVNS in the germline V gene. In nucleotides, the CDR3 is TGTGCCAGCAAGGGAGCGGGGGGTTACTACGAGCAGTACTTC. Amino acids: CASKGAGGYYEQYF.

As for this clonotype: Given a much more abundant clone one base away, this may be a read error. This chain connects TRBV7-2 to TRBJ2-1, with 8 bases matching TRBD1. The V and J ends lost 5 bases and 10 bases, in that order; junction bases with no gene match: 13. Germline V CDR1 and CDR2: SGHTA, FQGNSA. This CDR3 has 15 residues. CDR3 loop: CASSTRTGTTYEQFF. For the CDR3, the DNA is TGTGCCAGCAGCACGAGGACAGGGACGACCTACGAGCAGTTCTTC.

This clonotype was observed at least ten times. V gene TRBV29-1 combines with J gene TRBJ2-5; tentatively, D is TRBD1 or TRBD2 (5 bases each). Trimming pared 4 bases from V and 4 bases from J, leaving 13 bases between. The CDR3 is made up of 13 amino acids. Germline V lookup: CDR1 SQVTM, CDR2 ANQGSEA. The CDR3 sequence: CSVVVGTGETQYF. In nucleotides, the CDR3 is TGCAGCGTTGTCGTGGGGACGGGAGAGACCCAGTACTTC.

This clonotype was observed a few times. A much larger clone differs by one base, so this may be a read error. V and J are TRBV20-1 and TRBJ2-7; 11 nucleotides match TRBD2. CDR1 DFQATT and CDR2 SNEGSKA come from the germline V gene (reference sequence). Unmatched junction bases numbered 16, after V lost 5 bases and J lost 7 bases. This CDR3 is 16 amino acids long. CDR3 bases: TGCAGTGCTGGACCCCCCGGGACTAGCGGTAACAATGAGCAGTACTTC. Its translation: CSAGPPGTSGNNEQYF.